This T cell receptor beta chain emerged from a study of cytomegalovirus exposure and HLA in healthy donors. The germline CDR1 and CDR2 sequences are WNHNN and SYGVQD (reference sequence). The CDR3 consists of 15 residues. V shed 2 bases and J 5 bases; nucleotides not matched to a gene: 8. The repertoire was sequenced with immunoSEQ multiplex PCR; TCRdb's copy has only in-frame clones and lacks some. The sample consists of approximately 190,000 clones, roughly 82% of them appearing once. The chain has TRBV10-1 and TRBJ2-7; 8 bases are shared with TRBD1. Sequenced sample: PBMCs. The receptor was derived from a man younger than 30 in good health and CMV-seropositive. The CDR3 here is CASSEADRAADEQYF. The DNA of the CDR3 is TGCGCCAGCAGTGAGGCGGACAGGGCGGCCGACGAGCAGTACTTC.